The T cell receptor (beta chain) under discussion was sequenced for a study of cytomegalovirus exposure and HLA in healthy donors. Study-wide results and caveats: A later analysis reportedly found fewer N-insertions in an Asian-associated ancestry cluster than the roughly 730-donor mean.

13 Jbeta primers and 60 Vbeta primers were used for the PCR. This table comes from immunoSEQ multiplex PCR, and its TCRdb copy is limited to in-frame clones, with some not included. The sample lists more than 85,000 clones, roughly an eighth seen once, with more than 15% in the top ten. At least ten counts were recorded for this clone. What it recognizes is unknown. In germline, CDR1 is SGHRS, CDR2 YFSETQ. The trim removed 0 bases at V and 1 base at J, leaving 2 bases unmatched. The CDR3 has 17 amino acids. This receptor was identified in a man aged 40-55 years in good health and CMV-seropositive. The V call is TRBV5-1, the J call TRBJ2-2; 11 bases are shared with TRBD2. The specimen sequenced was PBMCs. The CDR3: CASSLDGTSGNTGELFF. The CDR3 DNA is TGCGCCAGCAGCTTGGACGGGACTAGCGGGAACACCGGGGAGCTGTTTTTT.